The T cell receptor (beta chain) under discussion was sequenced for a study of blood T cell repertoires in COVID-19. Whole-study context: Spain, Italy and the United States supplied samples that represented acute and convalescent COVID-19. T cells, B-cell-depleted T cells, or PBMCs supplied cDNA or gDNA.

From germline, CDR1 is KGHSH and CDR2 LQKENI. V lost 5 bases and J lost 7, with 8 bases in between. The CDR3 is 11 amino acids. Source study methods: Reference gene primer amplification gave estimated nucleated cell counts. Data came from immunoSEQ multiplex PCR; TCRdb stores just in-frame clones and leaves some out. V and J calls and clone size are as listed in that table; D and trimming were resolved from the DNA. The sample contains around 60,000 clones, approximately 88% of which appear only once. The material sequenced was peripheral blood. The gene calls are TRBV18 and TRBJ1-2; D is ambiguous. The receptor comes from a man aged 50-59 years with active COVID-19. The chain's CDR3 is CASSLSGGYTF. The CDR3 region has the DNA TGTGCCAGCTCATTGTCGGGTGGCTACACCTTC.